This T cell receptor beta chain was sequenced in a study of cytomegalovirus exposure and HLA in healthy donors. For the study at large: Drawn from HLA-typed donors, tens of millions of unique TCRs were held in an early data release. Study-level points and caveats: Immune exposure information comprised only CMV serostatus. Later analysis found that TCR beta chains associated with HLA were more clonally expanded than other, equally common chains.

It was with 60 Vbeta and 13 Jbeta primers that the PCR ran. Sequenced by immunoSEQ multiplex PCR; TCRdb stores in-frame clones only, minus some. The sample carries 150,000 to 200,000 clones, roughly two thirds recorded once. There are a few counts of this clone. What it binds is unknown. The sample was PBMCs. This receptor was obtained from a woman younger than 45 in good health and CMV-seronegative.

CDR3 nucleotides: TGTGCCAGCAGCTTGGGTACCGCCAGCTATGGCTACACCTTC. This translates into CASSLGTASYGYTF. This chain links TRBV5-6 with TRBJ1-2; unclear D gene. There are 14 residues in the CDR3. Germline-derived CDR1 and CDR2 are SGHDT and YYEEEE. Trimming pared 0 bases from V and 4 bases from J, leaving 10 bases between.